A selection of T cell receptor beta chains follows, all from one sample in a study of cytomegalovirus exposure and HLA in healthy donors. Generated by immunoSEQ multiplex PCR, the TCRdb table keeps only in-frame clones and is missing some. The sample shows about 130,000 clones, about 74% of them seen only once. Sequencing input: PBMCs. The source is a man between 18 and 29 years old in good health and CMV-seropositive. Each CDR3 is given with its conserved first and last residue. The D gene is left open where the match is weak. Clone size is stated in some rows and not others, as once, few, many or a class when expanded.

cdr3_nt: TGTGCCACCAGCAGAATCTGGCAGGGGACTGAAAAACTGTTTTTT
cdr3_aa: CATSRIWQGTEKLFF
clone_size: few
d_call: .
v_call: TRBV15
j_call: TRBJ1-4

cdr3_nt: TGTGCCATCAGTGAGGAGCGGGGGGGATCCTACAATGAGCAGTTCTTC
cdr3_aa: CAISEERGGSYNEQFF
clone_size: few
d_call: TRBD2
v_call: TRBV10-3
j_call: TRBJ2-1

cdr3_nt: TGTGCCAGCAGCCCTCCCGCGAGGGAAGGGTCCTACGAGCAGTACTTC
cdr3_aa: CASSPPAREGSYEQYF
clone_size: once
d_call: .
v_call: TRBV28
j_call: TRBJ2-7

cdr3_nt: TGTGCCAGCAGCCTAGGGGGCTACTACGAGCAGTACTTC
cdr3_aa: CASSLGGYYEQYF
clone_size: once
d_call: TRBD1
v_call: TRBV7-6
j_call: TRBJ2-7

cdr3_nt: TGTGCCAGCAGCTTAGTTGGGGACAGTCCTCACGAGCAGTACTTC
cdr3_aa: CASSLVGDSPHEQYF
clone_size: .
d_call: TRBD1
v_call: TRBV11-2
j_call: TRBJ2-7

cdr3_nt: TGTGCCTGGTTGGGGGGAAGGAGGACCGGGGAGCTGTTTTTT
cdr3_aa: CAWLGGRRTGELFF
clone_size: .
d_call: .
v_call: TRBV30
j_call: TRBJ2-2

cdr3_nt: TGTGCCAGCTCACCTCAGCGCGGGGAGAAAGAGACCCAGTACTTC
cdr3_aa: CASSPQRGEKETQYF
clone_size: once
d_call: .
v_call: TRBV18
j_call: TRBJ2-5

cdr3_nt: TGTGCCAGCAGCCCTACGGGGGGGCCTTATACGCAGTATTTT
cdr3_aa: CASSPTGGPYTQYF
clone_size: .
d_call: TRBD2
v_call: TRBV7-2
j_call: TRBJ2-3

cdr3_nt: TGTGCCAGCAGCTTAGGACAGATAACCGGTCTTTATGGCTACACCTTC
cdr3_aa: CASSLGQITGLYGYTF
clone_size: .
d_call: .
v_call: TRBV5-4
j_call: TRBJ1-2

cdr3_nt: TGTGCCAGCAGCTCCCACGGGGCCTTTAGCGGGACCTACACCGGGGAGCTGTTTTTT
cdr3_aa: CASSSHGAFSGTYTGELFF
clone_size: .
d_call: TRBD2
v_call: TRBV7-2
j_call: TRBJ2-2

cdr3_nt: TGTGCCAGCAGCTTGTATCTAGCAGGAGAGACCCAGTACTTC
cdr3_aa: CASSLYLAGETQYF
clone_size: few
d_call: .
v_call: TRBV5-8
j_call: TRBJ2-5

cdr3_nt: TGTGCCAGCAGTACAGCCCGTCCCTACGAGCAGTACTTC
cdr3_aa: CASSTARPYEQYF
clone_size: once
d_call: .
v_call: TRBV27
j_call: TRBJ2-7

cdr3_nt: TGTGCCAGCAGCCAAGGTCGCGGGGGGCCAGATACGCAGTATTTT
cdr3_aa: CASSQGRGGPDTQYF
clone_size: .
d_call: TRBD2
v_call: TRBV4-2
j_call: TRBJ2-3

cdr3_nt: TGTGCCAGCAGCTTCCTGAAGAGCAGGGGGAACACCGGGGAGCTGTTTTTT
cdr3_aa: CASSFLKSRGNTGELFF
clone_size: .
d_call: .
v_call: TRBV4-2
j_call: TRBJ2-2

cdr3_nt: TGTGTAAGATGGTCCGAGCCCCGGTCCTACGAGCAGTACTTC
cdr3_aa: CVRWSEPRSYEQYF
clone_size: .
d_call: .
v_call: TRBV7-3
j_call: TRBJ2-7

cdr3_nt: TGTGCCAGCAGTGACAAGGGGTCCTACACCGGGGAGCTGTTTTTT
cdr3_aa: CASSDKGSYTGELFF
clone_size: .
d_call: .
v_call: TRBV6-4
j_call: TRBJ2-2

cdr3_nt: TGTGCCAGCAGCCTGGGACAGGCGATCATGAACACTGAAGCTTTCTTT
cdr3_aa: CASSLGQAIMNTEAFF
clone_size: .
d_call: TRBD1
v_call: TRBV7-9
j_call: TRBJ1-1

cdr3_nt: TGTGCCAGCAGTTTAGTACTAGCGGGAGGGCTAAGGGTTACAGATACGCAGTATTTT
cdr3_aa: CASSLVLAGGLRVTDTQYF
clone_size: .
d_call: TRBD2
v_call: TRBV28
j_call: TRBJ2-3

cdr3_nt: TGCCAATCGGGGGGGGACCCTTACAATGAGCAGTTCTTC
cdr3_aa: CQSGGDPYNEQFF
clone_size: .
d_call: TRBD2
v_call: TRBV10-3
j_call: TRBJ2-1

cdr3_nt: TGTGCCAGCAGCAGAGGGGGCCCCTACAATGAGCAGTTCTTC
cdr3_aa: CASSRGGPYNEQFF
clone_size: once
d_call: TRBD1
v_call: TRBV27
j_call: TRBJ2-1

cdr3_nt: TGTGCCAGCAGCGCCCGACCGGGACAGGGGAACACTGAAGCTTTCTTT
cdr3_aa: CASSARPGQGNTEAFF
clone_size: .
d_call: TRBD1
v_call: TRBV11-2
j_call: TRBJ1-1

cdr3_nt: TGTGCCAGCAGCTTACCCCGGGGGGGCTCGGAGACCCAGTACTTC
cdr3_aa: CASSLPRGGSETQYF
clone_size: .
d_call: TRBD2
v_call: TRBV7-2
j_call: TRBJ2-5

cdr3_nt: TGTGCCAGCAGTTACTCAAGGACATCCTACTACGAGCAGTACTTC
cdr3_aa: CASSYSRTSYYEQYF
clone_size: .
d_call: .
v_call: TRBV6-5
j_call: TRBJ2-7

cdr3_nt: TGCGCCAGCAGCCCTGGACTAGCGGGCTTATACAATGAGCAGTTCTTC
cdr3_aa: CASSPGLAGLYNEQFF
clone_size: .
d_call: TRBD2
v_call: TRBV5-1
j_call: TRBJ2-1

cdr3_nt: TGTGCCAGCAGCTTACCCCCCGGAGATACGCAGTATTTT
cdr3_aa: CASSLPPGDTQYF
clone_size: .
d_call: .
v_call: TRBV7-9
j_call: TRBJ2-3

cdr3_nt: TGTGCCAGCAGTTACTCCGGGACAGGTTTAACAACGCAGTATTTT
cdr3_aa: CASSYSGTGLTTQYF
clone_size: .
d_call: TRBD1
v_call: TRBV6-6
j_call: TRBJ2-3

cdr3_nt: TGTGCCAGCAGCTTCGGGAGGCTAACAGCTTTCTTT
cdr3_aa: CASSFGRLTAFF
clone_size: .
d_call: .
v_call: TRBV11-1
j_call: TRBJ1-1

cdr3_nt: TGTGCCAGCAGCTCAATCTCGGGCAGGGCTAATTCACCCCTCCACTTT
cdr3_aa: CASSSISGRANSPLHF
clone_size: .
d_call: .
v_call: TRBV7-8
j_call: TRBJ1-6

cdr3_nt: TGTGCCAGCAGAACTCAGGGAAATGAGCAGTTCTTC
cdr3_aa: CASRTQGNEQFF
clone_size: once
d_call: .
v_call: TRBV6-5
j_call: TRBJ2-1

cdr3_nt: TGCGCCAGCACCCCGTCCGGGGAGCTGTTTTTT
cdr3_aa: CASTPSGELFF
clone_size: .
d_call: .
v_call: TRBV23-1
j_call: TRBJ2-2

cdr3_nt: TGTGCCAGCAGTTTAAGGGAAGGGAGGGGACAGCCCCAGCATTTT
cdr3_aa: CASSLREGRGQPQHF
clone_size: once
d_call: .
v_call: TRBV27
j_call: TRBJ1-5

cdr3_nt: TGTGCCAGCAGCTTAGGGGTAGCGGGAGGGCGGGAGCAGTTCTTC
cdr3_aa: CASSLGVAGGREQFF
clone_size: .
d_call: TRBD2
v_call: TRBV11-1
j_call: TRBJ2-1

cdr3_nt: TGTGCCAGCTGTTTCGCCCAGCGAAGGTTAGATACGCAGTATTTT
cdr3_aa: CASCFAQRRLDTQYF
clone_size: .
d_call: .
v_call: TRBV6-6
j_call: TRBJ2-3

cdr3_nt: TGTGCCAGCAGCCAAGTAGGAGGGTACACTGAAGCTTTCTTT
cdr3_aa: CASSQVGGYTEAFF
clone_size: few
d_call: .
v_call: TRBV4-2
j_call: TRBJ1-1

cdr3_nt: TGTGCCAGCAGCCCAACAGATACGCAGTATTTT
cdr3_aa: CASSPTDTQYF
clone_size: few
d_call: .
v_call: TRBV7-8
j_call: TRBJ2-3

cdr3_nt: TGTGCCAGCAGCCCCGGGGGGCCCAATCAGCCCCAGCATTTT
cdr3_aa: CASSPGGPNQPQHF
clone_size: .
d_call: .
v_call: TRBV11-2
j_call: TRBJ1-5

cdr3_nt: TGCAGCCAAAGCGGCGGCACAGATACGCAGTATTTT
cdr3_aa: CSQSGGTDTQYF
clone_size: .
d_call: .
v_call: TRBV29-1
j_call: TRBJ2-3

cdr3_nt: TGTGCCAGCAGTCTGGACAGATACGAGCAGTACTTC
cdr3_aa: CASSLDRYEQYF
clone_size: .
d_call: .
v_call: TRBV2
j_call: TRBJ2-7

cdr3_nt: TGTGCCAGCAGCTTAAAAGGTCAGGGTCTAGAGACCCAGTACTTC
cdr3_aa: CASSLKGQGLETQYF
clone_size: .
d_call: .
v_call: TRBV7-2
j_call: TRBJ2-5

cdr3_nt: TGTGCCAGCAGTCCCCTGAGTGGCTACACCTTC
cdr3_aa: CASSPLSGYTF
clone_size: .
d_call: .
v_call: TRBV28
j_call: TRBJ1-2

cdr3_nt: TGCGCCAGCAGCCTCGACAGGCCGGATACTGAAGCTTTCTTT
cdr3_aa: CASSLDRPDTEAFF
clone_size: .
d_call: .
v_call: TRBV5-1
j_call: TRBJ1-1

cdr3_nt: TGCGCCAGCAGCTGGCCTCCTAGCGGGGCCTACAATGAGCAGTTCTTC
cdr3_aa: CASSWPPSGAYNEQFF
clone_size: .
d_call: TRBD2
v_call: TRBV5-1
j_call: TRBJ2-1